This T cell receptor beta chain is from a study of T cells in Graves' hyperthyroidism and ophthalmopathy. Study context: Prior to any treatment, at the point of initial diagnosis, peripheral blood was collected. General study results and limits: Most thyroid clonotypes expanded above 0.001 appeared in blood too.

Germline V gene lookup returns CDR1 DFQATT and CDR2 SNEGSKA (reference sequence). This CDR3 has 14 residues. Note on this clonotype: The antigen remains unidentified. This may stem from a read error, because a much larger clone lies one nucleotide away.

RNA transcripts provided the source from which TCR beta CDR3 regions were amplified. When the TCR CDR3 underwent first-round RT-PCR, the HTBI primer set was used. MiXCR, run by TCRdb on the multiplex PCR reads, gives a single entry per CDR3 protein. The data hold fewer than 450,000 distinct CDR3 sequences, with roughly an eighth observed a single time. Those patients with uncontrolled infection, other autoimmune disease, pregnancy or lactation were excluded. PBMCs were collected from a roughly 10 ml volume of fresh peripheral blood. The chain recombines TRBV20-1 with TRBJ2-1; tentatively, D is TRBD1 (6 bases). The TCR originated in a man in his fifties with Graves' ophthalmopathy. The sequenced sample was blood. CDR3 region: CSAVGGGSHNEQFF. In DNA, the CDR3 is TGCAGTGCTGTAGGGGGTGGCTCCCACAATGAGCAGTTCTTC.